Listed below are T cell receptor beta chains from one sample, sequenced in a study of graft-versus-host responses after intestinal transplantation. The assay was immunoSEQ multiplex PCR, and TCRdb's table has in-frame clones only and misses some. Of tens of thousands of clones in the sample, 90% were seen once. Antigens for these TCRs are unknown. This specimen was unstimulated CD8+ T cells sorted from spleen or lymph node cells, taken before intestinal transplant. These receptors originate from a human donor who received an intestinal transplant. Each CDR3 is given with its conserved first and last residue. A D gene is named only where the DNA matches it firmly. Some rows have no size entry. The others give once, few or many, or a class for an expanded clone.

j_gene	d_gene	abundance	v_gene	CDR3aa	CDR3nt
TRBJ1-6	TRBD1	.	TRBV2	CASNGGQPGPEYNSPLHF	TGTGCCAGCAATGGGGGACAGCCCGGCCCAGAGTATAATTCACCCCTCCACTTT
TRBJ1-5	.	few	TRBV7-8	CASSLGGPGQPQHF	TGTGCCAGCAGCTTAGGAGGGCCGGGTCAGCCCCAGCATTTT
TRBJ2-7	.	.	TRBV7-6	CASSLGFGAYEQYF	TGTGCCAGCAGCTTAGGTTTCGGGGCCTACGAGCAGTACTTC
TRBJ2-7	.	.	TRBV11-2	CASSLGQTHYEQYF	TGTGCCAGCAGCTTAGGCCAAACTCACTACGAGCAGTACTTC
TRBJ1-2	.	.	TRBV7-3	CASSFFGRRGGYTF	TGTGCCAGCAGCTTTTTCGGACGAAGGGGTGGCTACACCTTC
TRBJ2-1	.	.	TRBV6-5	CASSYSRVYEQFF	TGTGCCAGCAGTTACTCGAGGGTGTATGAGCAGTTCTTC
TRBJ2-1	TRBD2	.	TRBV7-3	CASSLAGGQNEQFF	TGTGCCAGCAGCTTAGCGGGGGGGCAAAATGAGCAGTTCTTC
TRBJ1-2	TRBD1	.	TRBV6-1	CASSGKDRATYYGYTF	TGTGCCAGCAGTGGGAAGGACAGGGCGACATACTATGGCTACACCTTC
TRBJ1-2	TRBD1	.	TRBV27	CASTSGGQGAGGYTF	TGTGCCAGCACCTCGGGGGGACAGGGGGCTGGGGGCTACACCTTC
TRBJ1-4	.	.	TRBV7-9	CASSLGTATNEKLFF	TGTGCCAGCAGCTTAGGGACAGCAACTAATGAAAAACTGTTTTTT
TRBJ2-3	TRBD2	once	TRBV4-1	CASSPAGDPQYF	TGCGCCAGCAGCCCGGCGGGGGATCCGCAGTATTTT
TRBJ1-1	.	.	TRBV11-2	CASSLGAGVGAFF	TGTGCCAGCAGCTTAGGGGCGGGGGTAGGGGCTTTCTTT
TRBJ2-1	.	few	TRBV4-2	CASSQDGTPYNEQFF	TGTGCCAGCAGCCAAGATGGGACTCCGTACAATGAGCAGTTCTTC
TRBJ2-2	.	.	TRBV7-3	CASSSGGTVTGELFF	TGTGCCAGCAGCTCGGGGGGGACAGTCACCGGGGAGCTGTTTTTT
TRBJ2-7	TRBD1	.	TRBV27	CASSFRGAGGAGSYEQYF	TGTGCCAGCAGTTTTAGGGGTGCAGGGGGCGCTGGCTCCTACGAGCAGTACTTC
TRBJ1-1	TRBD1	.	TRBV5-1	CASSPHRTGRAEAFF	TGCGCCAGCAGCCCCCATAGGACAGGGCGGGCTGAAGCTTTCTTT
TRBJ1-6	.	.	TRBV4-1	CASSPLTMPHSPLHF	TGCGCCAGCAGCCCACTGACAATGCCCCATTCACCCCTCCACTTT
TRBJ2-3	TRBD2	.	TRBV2	CASPPTSGGAPDTQYF	TGTGCCAGCCCGCCCACTAGCGGGGGGGCCCCAGATACGCAGTATTTT
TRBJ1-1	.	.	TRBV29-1	CSVLHPTGIYTEAFF	TGCAGCGTTCTCCACCCAACAGGGATATACACTGAAGCTTTCTTT
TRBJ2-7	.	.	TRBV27	CASSFTPSYEQYF	TGTGCCAGCAGTTTCACTCCCTCCTACGAGCAGTACTTC
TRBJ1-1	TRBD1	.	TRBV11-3	CASSLAPGTENTEAFF	TGTGCCAGCAGCTTGGCCCCAGGGACAGAGAACACTGAAGCTTTCTTT
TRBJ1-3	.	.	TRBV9	CASRPADAGNTIYF	TGTGCCAGCCGCCCTGCGGATGCTGGAAACACCATATATTTT
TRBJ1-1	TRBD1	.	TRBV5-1	CASSSTGVNTEAFF	TGCGCCAGCAGCTCGACAGGGGTGAACACTGAAGCTTTCTTT
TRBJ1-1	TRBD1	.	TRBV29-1	CSVQGAEAFF	TGCAGCGTTCAGGGGGCTGAAGCTTTCTTT
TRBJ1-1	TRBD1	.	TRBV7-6	CASSLGRGLDTEAFF	TGTGCCAGCAGCTTAGGCAGGGGGCTGGACACTGAAGCTTTCTTT
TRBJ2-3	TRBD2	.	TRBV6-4	CASSDAGGTDTQYF	TGTGCCAGCAGTGACGCGGGGGGCACAGATACGCAGTATTTT
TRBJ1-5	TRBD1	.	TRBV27	CASSLGTGSQPQHF	TGTGCCAGCAGCCTCGGGACAGGCAGTCAGCCCCAGCATTTT
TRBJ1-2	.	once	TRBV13	CASSFTSGPYGYTF	TGTGCCAGCAGCTTTACATCAGGGCCCTATGGCTACACCTTC
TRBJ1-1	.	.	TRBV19	CASSPTTGPSPYTEAFF	TGTGCCAGTAGTCCCACGACAGGTCCCTCTCCATACACTGAAGCTTTCTTT
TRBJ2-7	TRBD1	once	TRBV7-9	CASSPTGQPNYEQYF	TGTGCCAGCAGCCCGACGGGACAGCCCAACTACGAGCAGTACTTC
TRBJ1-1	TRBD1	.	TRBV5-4	CASSSDRGLTEAFF	TGTGCCAGCAGCTCCGACAGGGGGCTGACTGAAGCTTTCTTT
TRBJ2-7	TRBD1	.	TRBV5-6	CASSLMGQAYEQYF	TGTGCCAGCAGCTTGATGGGACAGGCTTACGAGCAGTACTTC
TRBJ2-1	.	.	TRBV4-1	CASSPRGGGDEQFF	TGCGCCAGCAGCCCCCGAGGAGGGGGGGATGAGCAGTTCTTC
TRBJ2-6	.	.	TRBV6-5	CASSYRGSGANVLTF	TGTGCCAGCAGTTACAGAGGGTCTGGGGCCAACGTCCTGACTTTC
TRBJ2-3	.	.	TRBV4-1	CASSPQGDTQYF	TGCGCCAGCAGCCCGCAGGGAGATACGCAGTATTTT
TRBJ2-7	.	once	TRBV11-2	CASSLGPGTYEQYF	TGTGCCAGCAGCTTAGGTCCAGGGACCTACGAGCAGTACTTC
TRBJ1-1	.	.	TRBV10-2	CASSDPRTLKNTEAFF	TGCGCCAGCAGTGACCCTAGGACACTTAAGAACACTGAAGCTTTCTTT
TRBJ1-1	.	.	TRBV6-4	CASRDGQNTEAFF	TGTGCCAGCAGAGATGGACAGAACACTGAAGCTTTCTTT
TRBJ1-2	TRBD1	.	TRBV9	CASSPGTGLGYTF	TGTGCCAGCAGCCCCGGGACAGGGTTAGGCTACACCTTC
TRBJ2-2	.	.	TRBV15	CATSRITQGGELFF	TGTGCCACCAGCAGGATTACACAGGGCGGGGAGCTGTTTTTT
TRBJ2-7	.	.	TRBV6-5	CASSLSQGEQYF	TGTGCCAGCAGTTTATCCCAGGGCGAGCAGTACTTC
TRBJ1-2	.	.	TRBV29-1	CSAPEGEINYGYTF	TGCAGCGCCCCCGAGGGGGAGATCAACTATGGCTACACCTTC